The T cell receptor beta chain under discussion was sequenced for a study of T cell changes during pregnancy in multiple sclerosis. Some clones are missing from TCRdb's copy, which holds only in-frame ones; the method was immunoSEQ multiplex PCR. The data show some 64,000 clones, with approximately 92% seen just once and roughly 2% held by the top ten. The material sequenced was peripheral blood, taken in the first trimester of pregnancy. The clonotype was recovered from a female donor with multiple sclerosis, enrolled in a pregnancy study.

The CDR3 DNA follows: TGTGCCAGTACCGCCGCGCCATATAATTCACCCCTCCACTTT. Protein product: CASTAAPYNSPLHF. V is TRBV19 and J is TRBJ1-6; D unclear. CDR3 length: 14 amino acids. The V gene's germline CDR1 is LNHDA and CDR2 SQIVND (reference sequence). Trimming took off 7 bases at V and 4 bases at J, with 11 bases between the two ends.